What follows is one T cell receptor beta chain and its context. The repertoire was sequenced with immunoSEQ multiplex PCR; TCRdb's copy has only in-frame clones and lacks some. The table includes more than 550,000 clones, around 87% detected once. The data originate from a study of shared T cell receptors in the human thymus. Deletions cut 2 bases from V and 4 bases from J, with 18 bases between. Germline assignment: CDR1 SGHRS and CDR2 YFSETQ. The CDR3 is 16 residues long. These data were also filed under a second study, of human thymus T cells. That report notes: Thymic and blood repertoires appeared to show biased V and J gene usage.

Sequenced material: thymocytes. The rearrangement joins TRBV5-1 to TRBJ1-2; TRBD1 might be the D (6 bases). The clonotype originates from a boy younger than two with a congenital heart defect. For the CDR3, the DNA is TGCGCCAGCAGCTTATTTAGAGCGGACAGAGTCTATGGCTACACCTTC. Translating gives CASSLFRADRVYGYTF.